This T cell receptor beta chain was captured in a study of cytomegalovirus exposure and HLA in healthy donors. This clone was detected once. Donors sampled were nominally healthy, though unrecorded immune exposures were likely. CDR3 length: 14 residues. Germline V gives CDR1 SGHDT, CDR2 YYEEEE. 60 Vbeta and 13 Jbeta primers were used in PCR. Libraries were prepared by immunoSEQ multiplex PCR; TCRdb keeps only in-frame clonotypes and omits some of them. This table holds 150,000 to 200,000 clones, about 77% found once. The chain uses TRBV5-6 and TRBJ2-5; D may be TRBD2 (6 bases). Matching the DNA end better, TRBJ2-7 makes the J call doubtful. Sequences were obtained from PBMCs. The TCR comes from a man in his late teens or twenties in good health and CMV-seropositive. The CDR3 spells CASSLYGEAYEQYF. The CDR3 DNA follows: TGTGCCAGCAGCTTGTACGGGGAGGCCTACGAGCAGTACTTC.